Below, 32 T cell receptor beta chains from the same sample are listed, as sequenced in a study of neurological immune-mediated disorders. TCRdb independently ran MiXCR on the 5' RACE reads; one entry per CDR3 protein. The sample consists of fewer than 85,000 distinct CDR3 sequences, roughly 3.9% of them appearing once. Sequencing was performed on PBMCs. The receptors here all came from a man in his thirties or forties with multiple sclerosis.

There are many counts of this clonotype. CDR3 sequence: CASSPDSLNEAFF. The CDR3 region has the DNA TGCGCCAGCAGCCCGGACAGTCTCAACGAAGCTTTCTTT. This chain joins TRBV5-1 and TRBJ1-1; D perhaps matches TRBD1 (6 bases). This CDR3 region has 13 residues. The V and J ends lost 4 bases and 8 bases respectively, with 15 bases between them. Per the germline V gene, CDR1 is SGHRS and CDR2 is YFSETQ.

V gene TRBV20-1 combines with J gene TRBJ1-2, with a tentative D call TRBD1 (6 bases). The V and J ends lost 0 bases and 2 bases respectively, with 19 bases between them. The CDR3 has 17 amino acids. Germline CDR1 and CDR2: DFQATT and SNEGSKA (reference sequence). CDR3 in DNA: TGCAGTGCTAGAGATAATGGGGGCTCGGGGAAAAACTATGGCTACACCTTC. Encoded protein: CSARDNGGSGKNYGYTF.

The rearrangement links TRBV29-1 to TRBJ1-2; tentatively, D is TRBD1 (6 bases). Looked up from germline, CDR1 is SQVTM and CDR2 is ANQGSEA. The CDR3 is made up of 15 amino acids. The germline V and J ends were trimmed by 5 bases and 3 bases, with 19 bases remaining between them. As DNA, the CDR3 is TGCAGCGTTAGAACGGGACACCATTCGCACTATGGCTACACCTTC. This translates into CSVRTGHHSHYGYTF. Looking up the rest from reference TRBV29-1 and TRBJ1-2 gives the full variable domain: SAVISQKPSRDICQRGTSLTIQCQVDSQVTMMFWYRQQPGQSLTLIATANQGSEATYESGFVIDKFPISRPNLTFSTLTVSNMSPEDSSIYLCSVRTGHHSHYGYTFGSGTRLTVV.

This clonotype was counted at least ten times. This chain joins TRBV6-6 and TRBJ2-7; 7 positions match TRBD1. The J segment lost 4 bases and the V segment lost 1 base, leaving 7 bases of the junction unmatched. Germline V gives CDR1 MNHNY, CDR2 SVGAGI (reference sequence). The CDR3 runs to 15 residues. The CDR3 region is CASSYFWDSEYEQYF. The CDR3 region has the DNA TGTGCCAGCAGTTACTTTTGGGACAGCGAATACGAGCAGTACTTC.

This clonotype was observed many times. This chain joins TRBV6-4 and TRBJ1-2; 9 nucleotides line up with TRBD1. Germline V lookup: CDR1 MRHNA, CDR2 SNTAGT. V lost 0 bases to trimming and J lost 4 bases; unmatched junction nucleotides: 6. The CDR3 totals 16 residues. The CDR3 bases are TGTGCCAGCAGTGACTCGGGACAGGGAAAAATCTATGGCTACACCTTC. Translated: CASSDSGQGKIYGYTF.

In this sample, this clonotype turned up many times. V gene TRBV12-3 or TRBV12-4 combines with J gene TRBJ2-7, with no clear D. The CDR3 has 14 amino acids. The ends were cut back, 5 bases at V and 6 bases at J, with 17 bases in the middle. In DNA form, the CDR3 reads TGTGCCAGCAGTGACACCGGCCGCCTCCGCGAGCAGTACTTC. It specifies CASSDTGRLREQYF.

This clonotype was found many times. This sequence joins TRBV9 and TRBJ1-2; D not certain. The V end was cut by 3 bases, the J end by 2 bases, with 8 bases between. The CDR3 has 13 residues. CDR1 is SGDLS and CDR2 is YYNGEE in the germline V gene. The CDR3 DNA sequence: TGTGCCAGCAGCGCCCCGTCGAACTATGGCTACACCTTC. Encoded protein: CASSAPSNYGYTF. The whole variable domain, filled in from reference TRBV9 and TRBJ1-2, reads DSGVTQTPKHLITATGQRVTLRCSPRSGDLSVYWYQQSLDQGLQFLIQYYNGEERAKGNILERFSAQQFPDLHSELNLSSLELGDSALYFCASSAPSNYGYTFGSGTRLTVV.

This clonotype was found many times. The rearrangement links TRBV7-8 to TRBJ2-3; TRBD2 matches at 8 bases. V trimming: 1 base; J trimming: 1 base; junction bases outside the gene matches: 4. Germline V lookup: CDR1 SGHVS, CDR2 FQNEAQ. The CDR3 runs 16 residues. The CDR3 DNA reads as TGTGCCAGCAGCTTAGGAAATAGCGGGGGCACAGATACGCAGTATTTT. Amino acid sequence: CASSLGNSGGTDTQYF.

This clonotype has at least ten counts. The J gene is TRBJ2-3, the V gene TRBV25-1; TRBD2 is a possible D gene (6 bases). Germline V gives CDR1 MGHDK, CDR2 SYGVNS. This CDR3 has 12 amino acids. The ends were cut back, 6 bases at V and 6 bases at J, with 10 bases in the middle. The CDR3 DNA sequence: TGTGCCAGCAGCATAAGCGGGGATACGCAGTATTTT. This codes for CASSISGDTQYF.

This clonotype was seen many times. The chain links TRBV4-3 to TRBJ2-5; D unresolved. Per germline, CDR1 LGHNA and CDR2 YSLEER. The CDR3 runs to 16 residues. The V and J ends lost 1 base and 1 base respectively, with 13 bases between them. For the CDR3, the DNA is TGCGCCAGCAGCCAAGGATGGCGCCCTGGCCAAGAGACCCAGTACTTC. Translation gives CASSQGWRPGQETQYF.

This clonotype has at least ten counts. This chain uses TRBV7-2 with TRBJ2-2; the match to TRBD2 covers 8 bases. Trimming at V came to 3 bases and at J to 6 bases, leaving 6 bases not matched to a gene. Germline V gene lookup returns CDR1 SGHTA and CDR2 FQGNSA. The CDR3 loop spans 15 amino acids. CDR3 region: CASSFRARGAGELFF. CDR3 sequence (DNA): TGTGCCAGCAGCTTCCGCGCGCGGGGGGCCGGGGAGCTGTTTTTT.

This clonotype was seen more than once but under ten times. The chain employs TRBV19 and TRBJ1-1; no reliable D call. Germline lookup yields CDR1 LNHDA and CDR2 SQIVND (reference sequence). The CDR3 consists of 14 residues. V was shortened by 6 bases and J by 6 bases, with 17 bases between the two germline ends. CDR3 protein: CASRPQNNRAEAFF. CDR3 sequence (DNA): TGTGCCAGTAGACCCCAGAACAACAGAGCTGAAGCTTTCTTT.

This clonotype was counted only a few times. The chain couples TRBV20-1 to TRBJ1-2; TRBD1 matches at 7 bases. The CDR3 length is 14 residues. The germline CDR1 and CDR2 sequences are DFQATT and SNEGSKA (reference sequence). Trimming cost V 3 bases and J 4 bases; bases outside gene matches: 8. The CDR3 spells CSARLGQNTYGYTF. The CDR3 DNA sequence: TGCAGTGCTAGGCTGGGACAGAACACCTATGGCTACACCTTC.

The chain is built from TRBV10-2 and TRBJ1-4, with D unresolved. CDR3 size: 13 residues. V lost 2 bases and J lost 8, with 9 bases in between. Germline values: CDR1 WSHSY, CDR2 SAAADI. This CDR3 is CASSESPVEKLFF. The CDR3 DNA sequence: TGCGCCAGCAGTGAGAGCCCAGTGGAAAAACTGTTTTTT.

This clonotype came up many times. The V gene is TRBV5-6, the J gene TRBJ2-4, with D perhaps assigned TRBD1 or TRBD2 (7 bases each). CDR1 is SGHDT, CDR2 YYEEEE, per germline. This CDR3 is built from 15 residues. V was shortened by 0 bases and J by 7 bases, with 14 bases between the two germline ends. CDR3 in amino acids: CASSLAGGQMNIQYF. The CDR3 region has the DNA TGTGCCAGCAGCTTGGCGGGGGGACAGATGAACATTCAGTACTTC.

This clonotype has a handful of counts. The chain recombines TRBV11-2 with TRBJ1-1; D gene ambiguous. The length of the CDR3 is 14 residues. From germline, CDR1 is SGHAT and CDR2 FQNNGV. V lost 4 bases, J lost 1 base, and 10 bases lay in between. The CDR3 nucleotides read TGTGCCAGCAGCTCCCCACTTGAGAACACTGAAGCTTTCTTT. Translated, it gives CASSSPLENTEAFF.

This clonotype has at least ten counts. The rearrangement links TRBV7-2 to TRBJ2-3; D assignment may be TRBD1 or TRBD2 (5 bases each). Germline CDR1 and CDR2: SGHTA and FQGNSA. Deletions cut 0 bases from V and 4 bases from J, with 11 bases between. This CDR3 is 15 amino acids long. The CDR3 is CASSLAPGLPDTQYF. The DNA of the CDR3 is TGTGCCAGCAGCTTAGCGCCGGGGCTTCCAGATACGCAGTATTTT.

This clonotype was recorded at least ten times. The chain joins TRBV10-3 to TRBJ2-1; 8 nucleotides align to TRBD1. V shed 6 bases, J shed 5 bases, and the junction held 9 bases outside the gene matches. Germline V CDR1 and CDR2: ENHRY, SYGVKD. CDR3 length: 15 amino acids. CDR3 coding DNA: TGTGCCATCAGGGAGGACAGGGAATCCCACAATGAGCAGTTCTTC. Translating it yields CAIREDRESHNEQFF.

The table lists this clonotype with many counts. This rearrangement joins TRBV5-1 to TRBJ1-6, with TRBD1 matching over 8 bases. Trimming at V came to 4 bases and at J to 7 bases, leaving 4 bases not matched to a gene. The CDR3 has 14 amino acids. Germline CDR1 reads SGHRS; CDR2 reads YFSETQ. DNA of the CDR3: TGCGCCAGCAGCCCCGGGACAGGAAATTCACCCCTCCACTTT. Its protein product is CASSPGTGNSPLHF. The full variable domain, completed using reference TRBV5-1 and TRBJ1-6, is KAGVTQTPRYLIKTRGQQVTLSCSPISGHRSVSWYQQTPGQGLQFLFEYFSETQRNKGNFPGRFSGRQFSNSRSEMNVSTLELGDSALYLCASSPGTGNSPLHFGNGTRLTVT.

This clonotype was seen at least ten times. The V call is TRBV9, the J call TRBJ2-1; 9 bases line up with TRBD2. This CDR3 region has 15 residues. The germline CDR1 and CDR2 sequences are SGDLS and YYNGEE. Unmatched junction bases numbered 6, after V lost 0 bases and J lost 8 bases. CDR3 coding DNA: TGTGCCAGCAGCGTAGGAGGCGGGGGGGCCTATGAGCAGTTCTTC. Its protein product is CASSVGGGGAYEQFF.

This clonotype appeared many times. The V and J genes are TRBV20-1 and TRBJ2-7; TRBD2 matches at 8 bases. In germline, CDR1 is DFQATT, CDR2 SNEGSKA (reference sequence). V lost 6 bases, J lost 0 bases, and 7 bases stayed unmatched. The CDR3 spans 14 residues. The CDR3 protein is CSARIGGDSYEQYF. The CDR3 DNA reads TGCAGTGCCCGCATCGGGGGGGACTCCTACGAGCAGTACTTC.

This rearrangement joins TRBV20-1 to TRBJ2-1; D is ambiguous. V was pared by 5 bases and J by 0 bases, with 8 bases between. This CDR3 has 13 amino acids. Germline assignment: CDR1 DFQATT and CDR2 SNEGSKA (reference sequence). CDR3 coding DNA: TGCAGTGCTCATGGGCTCTCCTACAATGAGCAGTTCTTC. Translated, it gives CSAHGLSYNEQFF.

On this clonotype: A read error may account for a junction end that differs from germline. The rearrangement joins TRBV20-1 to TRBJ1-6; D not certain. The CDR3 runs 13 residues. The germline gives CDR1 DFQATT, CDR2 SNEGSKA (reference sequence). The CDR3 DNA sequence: TGCAGTGCTGAGGACCCCTATAATTCACCCCTCAACTTT. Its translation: CSAEDPYNSPLNF.

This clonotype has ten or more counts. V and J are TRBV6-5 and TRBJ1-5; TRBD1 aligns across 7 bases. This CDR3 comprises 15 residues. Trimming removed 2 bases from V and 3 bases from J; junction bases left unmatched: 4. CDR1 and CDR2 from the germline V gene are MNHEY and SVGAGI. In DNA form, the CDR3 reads TGTGCCAGCAGTTACAGAACAGGGGACAATCAGCCCCAGCATTTT. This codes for CASSYRTGDNQPQHF.

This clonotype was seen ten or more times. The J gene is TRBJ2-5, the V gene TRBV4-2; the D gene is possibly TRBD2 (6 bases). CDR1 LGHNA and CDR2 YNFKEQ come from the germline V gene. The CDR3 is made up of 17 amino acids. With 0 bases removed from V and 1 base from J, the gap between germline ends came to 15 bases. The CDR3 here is CASSQDPAGTRQETQYF. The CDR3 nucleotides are TGTGCCAGCAGCCAAGATCCGGCGGGGACCCGCCAAGAGACCCAGTACTTC.

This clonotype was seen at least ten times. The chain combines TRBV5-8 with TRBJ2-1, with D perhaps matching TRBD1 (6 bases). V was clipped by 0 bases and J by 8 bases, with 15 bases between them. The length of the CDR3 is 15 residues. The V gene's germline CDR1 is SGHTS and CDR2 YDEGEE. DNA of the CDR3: TGTGCCAGCAGCTTGGGACAGGTCATCGGGGATGAGCAGTTCTTC. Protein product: CASSLGQVIGDEQFF.

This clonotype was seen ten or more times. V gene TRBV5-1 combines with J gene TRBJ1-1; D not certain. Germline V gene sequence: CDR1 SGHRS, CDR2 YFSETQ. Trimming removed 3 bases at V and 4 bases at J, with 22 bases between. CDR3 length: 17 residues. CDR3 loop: CASSWGTGVSGPTEAFF. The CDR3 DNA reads TGCGCCAGCAGCTGGGGAACCGGGGTTTCTGGACCCACTGAAGCTTTCTTT.

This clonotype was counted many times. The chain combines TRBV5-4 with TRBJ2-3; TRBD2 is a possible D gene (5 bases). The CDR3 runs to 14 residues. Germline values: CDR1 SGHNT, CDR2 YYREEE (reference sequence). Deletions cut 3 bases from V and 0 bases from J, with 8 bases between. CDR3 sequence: CASSWTSSTDTQYF. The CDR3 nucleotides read TGTGCCAGCAGCTGGACTTCTAGCACAGATACGCAGTATTTT.

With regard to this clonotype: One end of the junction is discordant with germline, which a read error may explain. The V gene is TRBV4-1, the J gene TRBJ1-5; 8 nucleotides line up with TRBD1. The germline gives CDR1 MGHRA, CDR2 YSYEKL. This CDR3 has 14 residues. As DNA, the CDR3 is TGCGCCAGCAGCCAGGGGACAGGTAAACAGCCCCAGAATTTT. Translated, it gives CASSQGTGKQPQNF.

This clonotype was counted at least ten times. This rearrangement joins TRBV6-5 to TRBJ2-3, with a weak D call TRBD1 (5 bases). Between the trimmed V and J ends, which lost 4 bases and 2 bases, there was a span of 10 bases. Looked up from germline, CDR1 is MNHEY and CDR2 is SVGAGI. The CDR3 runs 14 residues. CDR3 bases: TGTGCCAGCAGTTTGGGGCCCCCCACAGATACGCAGTATTTT. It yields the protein CASSLGPPTDTQYF.

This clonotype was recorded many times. CDR3 loop: CASSLDRQETQYF. The CDR3 DNA sequence: TGTGCCAGCAGCTTGGACAGACAAGAGACCCAGTACTTC. This chain connects TRBV5-6 to TRBJ2-5, with D unclear. The CDR3 extends over 13 amino acids. Germline V gene lookup returns CDR1 SGHDT and CDR2 YYEEEE. Trimming stripped 0 bases from V and 2 bases from J, with 5 bases between.

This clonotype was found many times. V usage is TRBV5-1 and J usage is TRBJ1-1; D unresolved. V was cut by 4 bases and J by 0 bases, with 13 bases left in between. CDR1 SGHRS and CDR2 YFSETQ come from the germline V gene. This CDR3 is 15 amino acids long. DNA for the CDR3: TGCGCCAGCAGCATGGACCCCTTGTTGAACACTGAAGCTTTCTTT. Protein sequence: CASSMDPLLNTEAFF.